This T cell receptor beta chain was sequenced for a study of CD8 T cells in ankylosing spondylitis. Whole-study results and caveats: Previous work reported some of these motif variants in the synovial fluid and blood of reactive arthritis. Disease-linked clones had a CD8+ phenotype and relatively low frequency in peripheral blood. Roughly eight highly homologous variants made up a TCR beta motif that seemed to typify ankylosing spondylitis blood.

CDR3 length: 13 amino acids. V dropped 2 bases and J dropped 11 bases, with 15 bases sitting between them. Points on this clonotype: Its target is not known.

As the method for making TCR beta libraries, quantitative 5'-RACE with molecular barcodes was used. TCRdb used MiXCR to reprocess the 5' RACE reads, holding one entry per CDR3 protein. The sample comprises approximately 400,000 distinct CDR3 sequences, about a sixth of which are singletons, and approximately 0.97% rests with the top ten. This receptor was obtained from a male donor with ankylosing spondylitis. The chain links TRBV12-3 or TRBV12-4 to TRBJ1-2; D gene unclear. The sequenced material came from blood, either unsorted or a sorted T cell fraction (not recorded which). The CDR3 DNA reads TGTGCCAGCAGTTTATTGGGGAGGGTGGGATACACCTTC. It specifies CASSLLGRVGYTF.